This entry features one TCR beta chain sequence. Antigen unknown. The data derive from a study of CD8 T cells in ankylosing spondylitis. Study results and limitations: Under 10 highly homologous variants formed a TCR beta motif that appeared characteristic of ankylosing spondylitis blood.

Preparation of TCR beta libraries was done by quantitative 5'-RACE with molecular barcodes. TCRdb redid the calling of the 5' RACE reads with MiXCR, one entry per CDR3 protein. Of 290,000 or so distinct CDR3 sequences listed, about 20% were seen once; the top ten hold 3% to 4%. The ends were cut back, 6 bases at V and 1 base at J, with 9 bases in the middle. CDR1 is DFQATT, CDR2 SNEGSKA, per germline (reference sequence). The CDR3 runs to 13 residues. The chain combines TRBV20-1 with TRBJ2-2; unclear D gene. Material for sequencing was blood, either unsorted or a sorted T cell fraction (not recorded which). The receptor comes from a female donor with ankylosing spondylitis or in good health (not recorded which). Here the CDR3 DNA reads TGCAGTGCCATGTGGAGGAACACCGGGGAGCTGTTTTTT. Protein: CSAMWRNTGELFF.